Below, 21 T cell receptor beta chains from the same sample are listed, as sequenced in a study of blood T cells in healthy people across ages. It was with a sample-barcoded 5' primer and a J-beta primer mix that a second PCR of roughly 6 to 12 cycles was run. TCRdb passed the 5' RACE reads through MiXCR, listing each CDR3 protein once. The sample yields over 550,000 distinct CDR3 sequences, approximately 30% seen once. The sequencing sample was made of blood. These receptors originate from a woman of 80 years or more in good health.

This clonotype was seen many times. This rearrangement joins TRBV6-2 or TRBV6-3 to TRBJ1-5; no clear D gene. Trimming shortened V by 6 bases and J by 6 bases, and 15 bases separated the two germline ends. From germline, CDR1 is MNHEY and CDR2 SVGEGT. This CDR3 has 14 residues. CDR3 DNA sequence: TGTGCCAGCAGGGACCCTAGGACGGGTCAGCCCCAGCATTTT. Protein product: CASRDPRTGQPQHF.

V usage is TRBV7-3 and J usage is TRBJ2-2, with D maybe TRBD1 (6 bases). Germline CDR1 is SGHTA and CDR2 is FQGTGA. The CDR3 runs to 14 residues. The ends were cut back, 1 base at V and 5 bases at J, with 8 bases in the middle. Here the CDR3 DNA reads TGTGCCAGCAGCTTAAGGGGGCGAACCGGGGAGCTGTTTTTT. Its protein product is CASSLRGRTGELFF.

Comment on this clonotype: A junction end diverges from the germline sequence, so it may reflect a read error. The rearrangement joins TRBV20-1 to TRBJ1-5, with TRBD1 identical over 7 bases. In germline, CDR1 is DFQATT, CDR2 SNEGSKA (reference sequence). The CDR3 is 13 residues long. The CDR3 protein is CSASGTEYQPQQF. DNA of the CDR3: TGCAGTGCTTCCGGGACAGAATACCAGCCCCAGCAGTTT.

The chain has TRBV7-2 and TRBJ1-5; D unresolved. Germline V gene sequence: CDR1 SGHTA, CDR2 FQGNSA. Deletions cut 4 bases from V and 4 bases from J, with 8 bases between. The CDR3 is 13 residues long. CDR3 loop: CASSYAGNQPQHF. CDR3 nucleotides: TGTGCCAGCAGCTACGCAGGAAATCAGCCCCAGCATTTT. Together with reference TRBV7-2 and TRBJ1-5, the CDR3 gives the full variable domain: GAGVSQSPSNKVTEKGKDVELRCDPISGHTALYWYRQSLGQGLEFLIYFQGNSAPDKSGLPSDRFSAERTGGSVSTLTIQRTQQEDSAVYLCASSYAGNQPQHFGDGTRLSIL.

This clonotype has only a few counts. A much larger clone sits a single nucleotide away, making a read error possible. The chain is built from TRBV7-3 and TRBJ2-5; possible D gene TRBD2, 6 bases. The CDR3 extends over 14 amino acids. V shed 3 bases and J shed 11 bases, with 19 bases lying between them. Germline lookup yields CDR1 SGHTA and CDR2 FQGTGA. CDR3 loop: CASSFDGGVNEQYF. The DNA of the CDR3 is TGTGCCAGCAGCTTCGATGGAGGGGTTAATGAGCAGTACTTC.

This clonotype was recorded many times. The rearrangement joins TRBV5-5 to TRBJ1-2; no reliable D call. Trimming took off 1 base at V and 8 bases at J, with 12 bases between the two ends. Germline CDR1 reads SGHKS; CDR2 reads YYEKEE (reference sequence). There are 13 residues in the CDR3. The CDR3 spells CASSLTPIEGYTF. In DNA form, the CDR3 reads TGTGCCAGCAGCTTGACCCCTATAGAAGGCTACACCTTC.

CDR3 coding DNA: TGTGCCAGCAGCCTGACACAGACCGGGGGGGGTGGGGATACGCAGTATTTT. Translated: CASSLTQTGGGGDTQYF. The chain joins TRBV4-2 to TRBJ2-3; 8 bases map to TRBD2. V lost 4 bases to trimming and J lost 6 bases; unmatched junction nucleotides: 15. This CDR3 is built from 17 residues. CDR1 LGHNA and CDR2 YNFKEQ come from the germline V gene.

This clonotype occurred many times. This chain joins TRBV7-9 and TRBJ2-7, with 8 bases that match TRBD1. The length of the CDR3 is 16 residues. V lost 3 bases to trimming and J lost 3 bases; unmatched junction nucleotides: 10. Germline V gives CDR1 SEHNR, CDR2 FQNEAQ (reference sequence). The CDR3: CASSFPAAGGNYEQYF. As DNA, the CDR3 is TGTGCCAGCAGCTTCCCGGCGGCAGGGGGCAACTACGAGCAGTACTTC.

This clonotype was detected many times. This chain uses TRBV6-2 or TRBV6-3 with TRBJ2-3, with TRBD2 identical over 7 bases. The CDR3 is 15 residues long. V dropped 0 bases and J dropped 6; count of bases not matched to a gene: 6. Germline CDR1 MNHEY, CDR2 SVGEGT. Written as DNA, the CDR3 is TGTGCCAGCAGTTACTCTGAGCGGGGATTCGATACGCAGTATTTT. As protein: CASSYSERGFDTQYF.

The V gene is TRBV7-3, the J gene TRBJ2-2; D is ambiguous. This CDR3 spans 17 amino acids. CDR1 is SGHTA, CDR2 FQGTGA, per germline. Trimming removed 2 bases from V and 6 bases from J, with 19 bases in between. CDR3 nucleotides: TGTGCCAGCAGCTTATCTCCCTCCCCGGGCGTCGCCGGGGAGCTGTTTTTT. Translation gives CASSLSPSPGVAGELFF. Full variable domain (rest looked up from reference TRBV7-3 and TRBJ2-2): GAGVSQTPSNKVTEKGKYVELRCDPISGHTALYWYRQSLGQGPEFLIYFQGTGAADDSGLPNDRFFAVRPEGSVSTLKIQRTERGDSAVYLCASSLSPSPGVAGELFFGEGSRLTVL.

This clonotype came up a few times. The CDR3, as DNA: TGTGCCAGCAGTTTAGAGGGGGGGGTTACTGAAGCTTTCTTT. Protein sequence: CASSLEGGVTEAFF. The J gene is TRBJ1-1, the V gene TRBV27; TRBD1 might be the D (6 bases). CDR1 and CDR2 from the germline V gene are MNHEY and SMNVEV (reference sequence). The CDR3 sequence is 14 residues long. V gave up 2 bases and J gave up 5 bases, with 12 bases separating them.

Comment on this clonotype: One base away lies a much larger clone, so this may be a sequencing read error. The chain has TRBV5-4 and TRBJ2-6, with D possibly TRBD2 on 5 matching bases. CDR1 and CDR2 from the germline V gene are SGHNT and YYREEE (reference sequence). This CDR3 comprises 15 residues. The CDR3 nucleotides read TGTGCCAGCAGCCCGCCCTCCGTGAGGGCCGACGTCCTGACTTTC. Encoded protein: CASSPPSVRADVLTF.

V gene TRBV4-1 combines with J gene TRBJ2-3; 7 positions match TRBD2. This CDR3 comprises 16 residues. Per the germline V gene, CDR1 is MGHRA and CDR2 is YSYEKL. Germline trimming cut 0 bases from V and 5 bases from J; bases unmatched to any gene: 8. The CDR3 sequence is CASSQDGGGGIDTQYF. The CDR3 DNA follows: TGCGCCAGCAGCCAAGACGGTGGCGGGGGTATAGATACGCAGTATTTT.

Only one count was recorded for this clonotype. Just one base apart from a much larger clone, this may be a read error. The chain is built from TRBV29-1 and TRBJ1-2; D not certain. The germline gives CDR1 SQVTM, CDR2 ANQGSEA. The CDR3 loop spans 13 amino acids. Trimming took off 7 bases at V and 4 bases at J, with 16 bases between the two ends. Written as DNA, the CDR3 is TGCAGCGCTGAGTTTGACGGAACCTATGGCTACACCTTC. Its translation is CSAEFDGTYGYTF.

This clonotype was recorded many times. This sequence joins TRBV6-6 and TRBJ2-5, with D possibly TRBD2 on 5 matching bases. The V end was cut by 1 base, the J end by 1 base, with 7 bases between. CDR3 length: 14 amino acids. The V gene's germline CDR1 is MNHNY and CDR2 SVGAGI (reference sequence). CDR3 in amino acids: CASSYFAGQETQYF. CDR3 nucleotides: TGTGCCAGCAGTTACTTTGCGGGCCAAGAGACCCAGTACTTC.

This clonotype was seen repeatedly, ten times or more. CDR3 sequence (DNA): TGCGCCAGCAGCTTGTACGGACAGGGCACAGATACGCAGTATTTT. Translating gives CASSLYGQGTDTQYF. V usage is TRBV5-1 and J usage is TRBJ2-3; 7 nucleotides agree with TRBD1. The CDR3 length is 15 residues. Germline loops: CDR1 SGHRS, CDR2 YFSETQ. Trimming removed 1 base from V and 1 base from J; junction bases left unmatched: 3. The full variable domain, completed using reference TRBV5-1 and TRBJ2-3, is KAGVTQTPRYLIKTRGQQVTLSCSPISGHRSVSWYQQTPGQGLQFLFEYFSETQRNKGNFPGRFSGRQFSNSRSEMNVSTLELGDSALYLCASSLYGQGTDTQYFGPGTRLTVL.

This clonotype showed up many times. Here the CDR3 DNA reads TGTGCCAGCAGCGTAGGGGGGCGGAAAGGCTACACCTTC. Protein: CASSVGGRKGYTF. V and J are TRBV9 and TRBJ1-2, with a weak D call TRBD1 (6 bases). The CDR3 runs 13 residues. Trimming pared 0 bases from V and 8 bases from J, leaving 11 bases between. In germline, CDR1 is SGDLS, CDR2 YYNGEE.

This clonotype was counted at least ten times. This rearrangement joins TRBV5-5 to TRBJ1-5, with D possibly being TRBD1 (6 bases). CDR3 length: 14 residues. Per germline, CDR1 SGHKS and CDR2 YYEKEE (reference sequence). Trimming stripped 5 bases from V and 1 base from J, with 10 bases between. The CDR3 here is CASSKGGSNQPQHF. CDR3 coding DNA: TGTGCCAGCAGTAAGGGGGGAAGCAATCAGCCCCAGCATTTT.

There are many counts of this clonotype. J is TRBJ2-7 and V is TRBV6-5; 10 nucleotides align to TRBD1. CDR3 length: 15 amino acids. CDR1 MNHEY and CDR2 SVGAGI come from the germline V gene. Unmatched junction bases numbered 7, after V lost 6 bases and J lost 2 bases. The CDR3 loop reads CASRRDRGGTYEQYF. The CDR3 DNA reads TGTGCCAGCAGGAGGGACAGGGGAGGCACCTACGAGCAGTACTTC.

In its sample, this clonotype was seen a few times. The V and J genes are TRBV20-1 and TRBJ1-5; 10 bases are shared with TRBD1. Germline V CDR1 and CDR2: DFQATT, SNEGSKA (reference sequence). Germline trimming cut 5 bases from V and 2 bases from J; bases unmatched to any gene: 9. The CDR3 has 16 amino acids. CDR3 in DNA: TGCAGTGCTTCCGAGTGGACAGGGGGTGGCAATCAGCCCCAGCATTTT. It specifies CSASEWTGGGNQPQHF.

The chain employs TRBV7-2 and TRBJ1-2, with 8 bases aligning to TRBD1. The germline CDR1 and CDR2 sequences are SGHTA and FQGNSA. The CDR3 is made up of 15 amino acids. Unmatched junction bases numbered 16, after V lost 8 bases and J lost 8 bases. The CDR3: CASVSNQGALGGYTF. For the CDR3, the DNA is TGTGCCAGCGTCTCTAACCAGGGGGCCCTCGGGGGCTACACCTTC.